This TCR beta chain appears in the sequencing data of a study of blood T cells in healthy people across ages. Then a second PCR, running about 6 to 12 cycles, was carried out with a sample-barcoded 5' primer and a J-beta primer mix. TCRdb called the 5' RACE reads again in MiXCR, with one record for every CDR3 protein. The data show about 780,000 distinct CDR3 sequences, 20% to 30% seen once. This CDR3 region has 12 residues. Germline V gives CDR1 ENHRY, CDR2 SYGVKD. Trimming removed 10 bases from V and 7 bases from J; junction bases left unmatched: 8. This sample also belongs to another study, concerning T cells of mothers and their children. From that report: Healthy Caucasian mothers, three in number, and their six children were the donors.

The chain recombines TRBV10-3 with TRBJ2-7, with 9 bases identical to TRBD1. Sequencing was done on a sample of blood. This TCR was sampled from a boy younger than 18 in good health. The CDR3 DNA reads as TGTGCCACCCACTCCGGGACAGGGGAGCAGTACTTC. Amino acid sequence: CATHSGTGEQYF.